This TCR beta chain was captured in a study of T cells after somatic rescue of genetic block. Repertoires were generated with immunoSEQ multiplex PCR, while TCRdb's copy carries only in-frame clones and drops some. The table records 60,000 to 90,000 clones, more than 75% of them present only once. Germline V CDR1 and CDR2: SGHRS, YFSETQ. The CDR3 loop spans 12 amino acids. Trimming stripped 0 bases from V and 8 bases from J, with 6 bases between. Sequencing was done on a sample of peripheral blood mononuclear cells (PBMCs). The receptor's source is a man between 25 and 39 years old. The V call is TRBV5-1, the J call TRBJ2-1; perhaps TRBD1 as D (6 bases). The CDR3 loop is CASSLGGHEQFF. For the CDR3, the DNA is TGCGCCAGCAGCTTGGGGGGGCATGAGCAGTTCTTC.